The 19 T cell receptor beta chains below all came from one sample that was sequenced in a study of blood T cell repertoires in COVID-19. Generated by immunoSEQ multiplex PCR, the TCRdb table keeps only in-frame clones and is missing some. The data show fewer than 250,000 clones, with roughly nine tenths seen just once and over 7% held by the top ten. The sequencing sample was made of PBMCs or T cells enriched from blood (not recorded which). The receptor source for this set is a young woman who had recovered from COVID-19.

This chain links TRBV6-6 with TRBJ1-1; the match to TRBD1 covers 10 bases. Germline CDR1 MNHNY, CDR2 SVGAGI (reference sequence). This CDR3 is built from 20 residues. Germline trimming cut 6 bases from V and 0 bases from J; bases unmatched to any gene: 19. The CDR3 here is CASSVRDRGYGLLMNTEAFF. CDR3 DNA sequence: TGTGCCAGCAGCGTCCGGGACAGGGGTTATGGCCTACTTATGAACACTGAAGCTTTCTTT.

V is TRBV30 and J is TRBJ2-7; D is possibly TRBD1 (6 bases). The V end lost 3 bases, the J end lost 1 base, and 7 bases lay between the germline ends. The CDR3 runs 12 residues. Germline values: CDR1 GTSNPN, CDR2 SVGIG (reference sequence). The CDR3 DNA reads TGTGCCTGGAGCAGGGGTTCCTACGAGCAGTACTTC. Its translation: CAWSRGSYEQYF.

V is TRBV14 and J is TRBJ2-1; maybe TRBD1 (6 bases). The V gene lost 2 bases and the J gene lost 11 bases, with 13 bases spanning the gap. The V gene's germline CDR1 is SGHDN and CDR2 FVKESK. The CDR3 consists of 13 residues. CDR3: CASSQSMDSKQFF. CDR3 coding DNA: TGTGCCAGCAGCCAATCCATGGACAGTAAGCAGTTCTTC.

In its sample, this clone was seen once. V gene TRBV28 combines with J gene TRBJ1-1; D is unresolved. This CDR3 has 12 amino acids. CDR1 is MDHEN and CDR2 is SYDVKM in the germline V gene. V was clipped by 1 base and J by 3 bases, with 3 bases between them. CDR3 residues: CASSLFDTEAFF. The CDR3 DNA reads as TGTGCCAGCAGTTTATTCGACACTGAAGCTTTCTTT.

The chain joins TRBV28 to TRBJ1-5; D is perhaps TRBD1 (5 bases). The CDR3 length is 13 residues. V lost 2 bases, J lost 9 bases, and 11 bases lay in between. Germline CDR1 is MDHEN and CDR2 is SYDVKM. CDR3 region: CASSLEQVRPQHF. In DNA form, the CDR3 reads TGTGCCAGCAGTTTAGAACAGGTGCGGCCCCAGCATTTT.

This rearrangement joins TRBV11-3 to TRBJ1-3; 9 bases map to TRBD1. J lost 0 bases, V lost 5 bases, and 5 bases had no gene match. This CDR3 has 16 residues. Germline CDR1 reads SGHNT; CDR2 reads YENEEA. This chain's CDR3 is CASSKDRGGSGNTIYF. DNA of the CDR3: TGTGCCAGCAGCAAAGACAGGGGGGGCTCTGGAAACACCATATATTTT.

CDR3 DNA sequence: TGTGCCAGTTCCCCGACTGGGCCTAGCGAGCCCCAGCATTTT. The encoded protein is CASSPTGPSEPQHF. The V call is TRBV19, the J call TRBJ1-5; D remains unclear. Germline assignment: CDR1 LNHDA and CDR2 SQIVND (reference sequence). The CDR3 loop spans 14 amino acids. Between the trimmed V and J ends, which lost 8 bases and 8 bases, there was a span of 19 bases.

V is TRBV4-1 and J is TRBJ2-6, with D perhaps TRBD2 (5 bases). Germline CDR1 reads MGHRA; CDR2 reads YSYEKL. CDR3 length: 16 residues. V lost 2 bases and J 4 bases, leaving 12 bases between the germline ends. CDR3 DNA sequence: TGCGCCAGCAGCCAAAAAATGGGAGCAGGGGCCAACGTCCTGACTTTC. This translates into CASSQKMGAGANVLTF.

V and J are TRBV11-2 and TRBJ1-2; TRBD1 agrees at 7 bases. V lost 6 bases to trimming and J lost 1 base; unmatched junction nucleotides: 2. CDR1 is SGHAT, CDR2 FQNNGV, per germline. The CDR3 is made up of 13 amino acids. The CDR3 DNA reads as TGTGCCAGCAGTCGGGACAGTAACTATGGCTACACCTTC. The encoded protein is CASSRDSNYGYTF. Drawing the rest from reference TRBV11-2 and TRBJ1-2, the complete variable domain is EAGVAQSPRYKIIEKRQSVAFWCNPISGHATLYWYQQILGQGPKLLIQFQNNGVVDDSQLPKDRFSAERLKGVDSTLKIQPAKLEDSAVYLCASSRDSNYGYTFGSGTRLTVV.

The CDR3 region has the DNA TGTGCCAGCAGCTTGGGACAGCGAGTAGTCGATGAAGCTTTCTTT. It yields the protein CASSLGQRVVDEAFF. The chain is built from TRBV11-2 and TRBJ1-1; 7 positions match TRBD1. CDR1 and CDR2 (germline): SGHAT, FQNNGV. Trimming took 3 bases from V and 7 from J; bases not matched to a gene: 11. The CDR3 totals 15 residues.

This sequence joins TRBV7-7 and TRBJ2-1, with 10 bases that match TRBD1. V lost 5 bases to trimming and J lost 7 bases; unmatched junction nucleotides: 2. CDR3 length equals 13 residues. Germline V CDR1 and CDR2: SSHAT, FNYEAQ (reference sequence). CDR3 sequence: CASSTGQGNEQFF. The CDR3 DNA is TGTGCCAGCAGCACGGGACAGGGGAATGAGCAGTTCTTC. Drawing the rest from reference TRBV7-7 and TRBJ2-1, the complete variable domain is GAGVSQSPRYKVTKRGQDVTLRCDPISSHATLYWYQQALGQGPEFLTYFNYEAQPDKSGLPSDRFSAERPEGSISTLTIQRTEQRDSAMYRCASSTGQGNEQFFGPGTRLTVL.

In its sample, this clone was seen many times. At the DNA level, this CDR3 is encoded by other sequences in the same sample as well. This chain uses TRBV6-6 with TRBJ1-2; D is uncertain. Trimming removed 2 bases from V and 7 bases from J, with 11 bases in between. Germline CDR1 is MNHNY and CDR2 is SVGAGI (reference sequence). The CDR3 is 13 amino acids. CDR3 nucleotide sequence: TGTGCCAGCAGTTACAGCGCGGAGGGTGGCTACACCTTC. This encodes CASSYSAEGGYTF.

The rearrangement uses TRBV7-2 and TRBJ2-3; 9 nucleotides line up with TRBD2. Unmatched junction bases numbered 7, after V lost 0 bases and J lost 6 bases. This CDR3 is built from 16 residues. Germline lookup yields CDR1 SGHTA and CDR2 FQGNSA. CDR3 residues: CASSLAGGGAVDTQYF. CDR3 DNA: TGTGCCAGCAGCTTAGCGGGCGGGGGGGCCGTCGATACGCAGTATTTT.

The J gene is TRBJ1-2, the V gene TRBV7-9; D not resolved. V lost 4 bases to trimming and J lost 5 bases, with 5 bases between them. Germline values: CDR1 SEHNR, CDR2 FQNEAQ (reference sequence). The CDR3 extends over 11 amino acids. The CDR3: CASSYNYGYTF. CDR3 in DNA: TGTGCCAGCAGCTACAATTATGGCTACACCTTC.

This rearrangement joins TRBV27 to TRBJ1-2, with TRBD1 matching 8 bases. V lost 5 bases and J lost 7; bases outside the gene matches: 15. The CDR3 totals 16 residues. Germline V lookup: CDR1 MNHEY, CDR2 SMNVEV (reference sequence). This chain's CDR3 is CASSHPWTGKSRGYTF. In DNA form, the CDR3 reads TGTGCCAGCAGTCACCCATGGACAGGGAAGTCGCGTGGCTACACCTTC.

This clone was detected only once. This CDR3 is CASSFEAQQHF. DNA for the CDR3: TGTGCCAGCAGTTTTGAGGCCCAGCAGCATTTT. V gene TRBV28 combines with J gene TRBJ1-5; D gene unclear. Germline V gene sequence: CDR1 MDHEN, CDR2 SYDVKM. The length of the CDR3 is 11 residues. V gave up 3 bases and J gave up 13 bases, with 10 bases separating them.

The chain links TRBV10-3 to TRBJ1-2; D is perhaps TRBD1 (6 bases). V lost 5 bases to trimming and J lost 3 bases, with 13 bases between them. The germline V gene has CDR1 ENHRY and CDR2 SYGVKD. The CDR3 covers 14 residues. CDR3 in amino acids: CAISYGQLHYGYTF. The DNA of the CDR3 is TGTGCCATCAGTTATGGACAGTTGCACTATGGCTACACCTTC.

V usage is TRBV6-5 and J usage is TRBJ2-1, with D unresolved. V lost 11 bases and J 2 bases, leaving 10 bases between the germline ends. CDR3 length equals 12 residues. The germline V gene encodes CDR1 MNHEY and CDR2 SVGAGI. Here the CDR3 reads CASCPAYNEQFF. In DNA, the CDR3 is TGTGCCTCCTGTCCAGCCTACAATGAGCAGTTCTTC.

CDR3 sequence: CASSLGQAGNQPQHF. The CDR3 DNA sequence: TGTGCCAGCAGCTTAGGACAGGCCGGGAATCAGCCCCAGCATTTT. The chain has TRBV7-9 and TRBJ1-5; the D gene is possibly TRBD1 (6 bases). V lost 1 base, J lost 4 bases, and 11 bases lay in between. From germline, CDR1 is SEHNR and CDR2 FQNEAQ (reference sequence). This CDR3 has 15 residues.